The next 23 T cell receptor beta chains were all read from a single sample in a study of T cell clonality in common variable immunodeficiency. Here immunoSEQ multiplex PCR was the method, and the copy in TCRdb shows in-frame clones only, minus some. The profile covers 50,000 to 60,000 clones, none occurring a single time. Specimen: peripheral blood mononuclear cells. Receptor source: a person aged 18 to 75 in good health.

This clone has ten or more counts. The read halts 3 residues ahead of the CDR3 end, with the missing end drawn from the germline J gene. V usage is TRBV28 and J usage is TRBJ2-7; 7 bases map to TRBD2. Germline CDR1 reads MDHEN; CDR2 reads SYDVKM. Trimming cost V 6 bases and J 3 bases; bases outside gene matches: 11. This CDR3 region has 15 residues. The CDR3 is CASSQGVGGVYEQYF. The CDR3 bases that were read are TGTGCCAGCAGCCAAGGGGTTGGGGGGGTCTACGAG.

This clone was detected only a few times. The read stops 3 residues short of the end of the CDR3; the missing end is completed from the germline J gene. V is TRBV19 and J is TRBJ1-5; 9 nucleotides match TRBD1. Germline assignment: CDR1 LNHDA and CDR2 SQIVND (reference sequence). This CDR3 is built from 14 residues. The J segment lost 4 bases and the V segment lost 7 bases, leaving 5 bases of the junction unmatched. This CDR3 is CASTLGTGNQPQHF. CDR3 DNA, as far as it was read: TGTGCCAGTACCCTTGGGACAGGGAATCAGCCC.

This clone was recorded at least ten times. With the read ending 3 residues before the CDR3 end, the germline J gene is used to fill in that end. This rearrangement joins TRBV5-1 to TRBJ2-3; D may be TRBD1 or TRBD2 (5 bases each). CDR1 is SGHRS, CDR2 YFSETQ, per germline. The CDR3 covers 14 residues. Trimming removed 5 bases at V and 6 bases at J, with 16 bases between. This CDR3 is CASRLGEGEDTQYF. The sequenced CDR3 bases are TGCGCCAGCAGGCTCGGTGAAGGGGAGGATACG.

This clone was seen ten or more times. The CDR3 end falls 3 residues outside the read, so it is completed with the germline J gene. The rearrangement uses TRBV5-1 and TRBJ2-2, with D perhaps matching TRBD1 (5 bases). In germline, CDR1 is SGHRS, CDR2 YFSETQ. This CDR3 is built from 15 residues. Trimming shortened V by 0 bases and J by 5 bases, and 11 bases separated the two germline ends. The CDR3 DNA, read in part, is TGCGCCAGCAGCTTGGGGACATCTGGGACCGGGGAG. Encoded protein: CASSLGTSGTGE. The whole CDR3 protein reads CASSLGTSGTGELFF.

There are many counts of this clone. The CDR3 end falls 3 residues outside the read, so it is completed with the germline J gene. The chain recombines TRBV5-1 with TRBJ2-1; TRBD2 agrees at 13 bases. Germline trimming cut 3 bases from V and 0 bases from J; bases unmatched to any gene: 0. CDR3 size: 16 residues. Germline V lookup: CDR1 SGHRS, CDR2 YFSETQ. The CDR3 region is CASSWTSGSSYNEQFF. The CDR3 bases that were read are TGCGCCAGCAGCTGGACTAGCGGGAGCTCCTACAATGAG.

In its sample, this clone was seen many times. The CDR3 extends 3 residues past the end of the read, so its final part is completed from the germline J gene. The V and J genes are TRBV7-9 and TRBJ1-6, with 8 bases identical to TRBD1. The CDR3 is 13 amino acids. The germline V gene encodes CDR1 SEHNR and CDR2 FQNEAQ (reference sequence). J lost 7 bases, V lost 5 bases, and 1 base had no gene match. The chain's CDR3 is CASSRQGNSPLHF. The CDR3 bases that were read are TGTGCCAGCAGCCGACAGGGGAATTCACCC.

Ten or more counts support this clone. The DNA read from the CDR3 is TGTGCCAGCAGCTTGGACTACTTACAAGAGACC. This encodes CASSLDYLQET. The entire CDR3 sequence reads CASSLDYLQETQYF. The genes are TRBV5-4 and TRBJ2-5; D gene ambiguous. The sequenced fragment ends 3 residues before the CDR3 boundary, so the rest is inferred from the germline J gene. The CDR3 has 14 residues. Germline lookup yields CDR1 SGHNT and CDR2 YYREEE (reference sequence). Trimming took 0 bases from V and 2 from J, leaving 8 bases between them.

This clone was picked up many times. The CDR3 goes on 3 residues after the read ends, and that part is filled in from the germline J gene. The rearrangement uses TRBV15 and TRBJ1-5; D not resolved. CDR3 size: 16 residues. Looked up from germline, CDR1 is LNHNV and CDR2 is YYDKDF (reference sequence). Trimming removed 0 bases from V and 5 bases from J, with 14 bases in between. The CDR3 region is CATSRDLFAGYQPQHF. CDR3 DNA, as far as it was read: TGTGCCACCAGCAGAGATCTCTTTGCGGGCTATCAGCCC.

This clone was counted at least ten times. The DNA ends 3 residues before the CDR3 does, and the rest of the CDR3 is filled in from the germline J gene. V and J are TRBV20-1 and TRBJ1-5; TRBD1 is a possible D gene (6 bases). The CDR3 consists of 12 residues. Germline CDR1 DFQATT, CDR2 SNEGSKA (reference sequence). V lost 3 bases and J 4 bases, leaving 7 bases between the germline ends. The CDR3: CSARDRNQPQHF. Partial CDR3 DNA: TGCAGTGCTAGGGACAGAAATCAGCCC.

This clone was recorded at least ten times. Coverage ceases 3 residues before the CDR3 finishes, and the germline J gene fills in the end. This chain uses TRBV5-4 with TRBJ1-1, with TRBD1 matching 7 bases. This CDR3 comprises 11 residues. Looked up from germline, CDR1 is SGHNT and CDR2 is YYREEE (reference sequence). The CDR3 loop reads CASSSTGDAFF. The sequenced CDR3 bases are TGTGCCAGCAGCTCAACAGGGGAC.

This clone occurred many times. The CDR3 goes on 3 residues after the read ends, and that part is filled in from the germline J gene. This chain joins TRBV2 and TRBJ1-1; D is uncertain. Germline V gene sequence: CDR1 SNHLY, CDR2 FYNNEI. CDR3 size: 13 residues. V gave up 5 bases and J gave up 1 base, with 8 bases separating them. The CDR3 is CASSFGENTEAFF. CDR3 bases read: TGTGCCAGCAGTTTCGGGGAGAACACTGAA.

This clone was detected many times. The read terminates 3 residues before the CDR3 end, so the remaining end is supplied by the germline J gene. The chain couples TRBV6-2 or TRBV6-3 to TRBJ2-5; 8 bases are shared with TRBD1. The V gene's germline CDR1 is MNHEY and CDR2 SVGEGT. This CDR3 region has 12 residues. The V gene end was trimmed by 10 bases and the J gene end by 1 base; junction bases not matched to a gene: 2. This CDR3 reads CATGQGQETQYF. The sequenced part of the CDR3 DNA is TGTGCCACAGGACAGGGCCAAGAGACC.

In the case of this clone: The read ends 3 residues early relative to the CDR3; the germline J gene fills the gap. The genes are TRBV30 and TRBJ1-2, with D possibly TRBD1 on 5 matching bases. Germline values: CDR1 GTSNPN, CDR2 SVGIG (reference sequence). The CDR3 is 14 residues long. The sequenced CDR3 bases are TGTGCCTGCAAGGGACTAGCGGGAGTGAATACC. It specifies CACKGLAGVNT. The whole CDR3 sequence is CACKGLAGVNTYTF.

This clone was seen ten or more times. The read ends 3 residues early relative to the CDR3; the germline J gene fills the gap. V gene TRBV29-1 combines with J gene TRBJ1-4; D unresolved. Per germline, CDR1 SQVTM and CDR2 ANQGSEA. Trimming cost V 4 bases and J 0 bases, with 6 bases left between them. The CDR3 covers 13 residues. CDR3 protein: CSVGRATNEKLFF. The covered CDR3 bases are TGCAGCGTTGGCCGGGCAACTAATGAAAAA.

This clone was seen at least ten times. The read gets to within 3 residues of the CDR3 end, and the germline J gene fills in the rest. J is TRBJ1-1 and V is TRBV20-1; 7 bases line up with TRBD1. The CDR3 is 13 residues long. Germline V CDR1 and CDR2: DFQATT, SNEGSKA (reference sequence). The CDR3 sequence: CRSRPGTEAEAFF. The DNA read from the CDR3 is TGCAGGTCAAGGCCTGGGACAGAAGCTGAA.

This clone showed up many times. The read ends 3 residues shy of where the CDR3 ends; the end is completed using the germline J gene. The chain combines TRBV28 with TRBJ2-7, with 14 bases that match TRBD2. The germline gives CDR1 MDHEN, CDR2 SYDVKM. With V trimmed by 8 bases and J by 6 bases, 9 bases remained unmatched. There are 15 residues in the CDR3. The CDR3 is CASGTGTSGSGEQYF. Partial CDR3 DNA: TGTGCCAGCGGAACCGGGACTAGCGGGAGTGGCGAG.

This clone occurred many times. The CDR3 loop reads CASSPGGDPNYGYTF. The sequenced CDR3 bases are TGTGCCAGCAGCCCGGGGGGGGATCCAAACTATGGC. V gene TRBV7-8 combines with J gene TRBJ1-2, with a possible D match to TRBD1 (5 bases). The CDR3 end lies 3 residues beyond the end of the read and is filled in from the germline J gene. Looked up from germline, CDR1 is SGHVS and CDR2 is FQNEAQ. V lost 5 bases and J 2 bases, leaving 15 bases between the germline ends. The CDR3 length is 15 residues.

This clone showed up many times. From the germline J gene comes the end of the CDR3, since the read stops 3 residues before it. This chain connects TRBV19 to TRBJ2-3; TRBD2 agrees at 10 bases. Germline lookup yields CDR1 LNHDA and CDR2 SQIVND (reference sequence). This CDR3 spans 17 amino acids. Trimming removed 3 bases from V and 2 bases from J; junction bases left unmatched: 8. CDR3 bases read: TGTGCCAGTAGTATCCTCGGACTAGCGGAAGACACAGATACG. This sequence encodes CASSILGLAEDTDT. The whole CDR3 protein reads CASSILGLAEDTDTQYF.

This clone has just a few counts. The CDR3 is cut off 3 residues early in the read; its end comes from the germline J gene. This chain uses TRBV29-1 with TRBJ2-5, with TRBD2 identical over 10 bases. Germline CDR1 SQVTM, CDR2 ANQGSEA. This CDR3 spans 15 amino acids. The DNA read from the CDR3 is TGCAGCGTTGTCCTAGCGGGAGCCCCCACAGATACC. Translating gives CSVVLAGAPTDT. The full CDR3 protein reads CSVVLAGAPTDTQYF.

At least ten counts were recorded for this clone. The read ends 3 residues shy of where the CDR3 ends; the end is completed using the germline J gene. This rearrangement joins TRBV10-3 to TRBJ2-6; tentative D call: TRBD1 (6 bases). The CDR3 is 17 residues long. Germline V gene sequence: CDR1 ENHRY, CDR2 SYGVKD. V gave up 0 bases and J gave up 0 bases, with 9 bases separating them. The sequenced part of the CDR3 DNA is TGTGCCATCAGTGAGTCCAAGGGGGACTCTGGGGCCAACGTC. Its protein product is CAISESKGDSGANV. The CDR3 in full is CAISESKGDSGANVLTF.

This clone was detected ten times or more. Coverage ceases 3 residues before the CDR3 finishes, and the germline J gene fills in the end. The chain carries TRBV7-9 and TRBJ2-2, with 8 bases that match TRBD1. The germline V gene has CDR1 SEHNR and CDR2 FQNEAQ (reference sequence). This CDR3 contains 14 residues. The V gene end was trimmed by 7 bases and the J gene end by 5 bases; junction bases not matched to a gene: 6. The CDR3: CASNEDRVTGELFF. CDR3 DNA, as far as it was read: TGTGCCAGCAACGAGGACAGGGTAACCGGGGAG.

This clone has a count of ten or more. The CDR3 spells CASSLGGHPNTEAFF. The sequenced CDR3 bases are TGTGCCAGCAGCTTAGGGGGACATCCGAACACTGAA. This sequence joins TRBV7-9 and TRBJ1-1, with a tentative D call TRBD1 (6 bases). The read comes to an end 3 residues before the CDR3 does, leaving the germline J gene to fill in the end. V was pared by 1 base and J by 1 base, with 10 bases between. Germline loops: CDR1 SEHNR, CDR2 FQNEAQ (reference sequence). CDR3 length: 15 residues. Complete variable domain (other parts from reference TRBV7-9 and TRBJ1-1): DTGVSQNPRHKITKRGQNVTFRCDPISEHNRLYWYRQTLGQGPEFLTYFQNEAQLEKSRLLSDRFSAERPKGSFSTLEIQRTEQGDSAMYLCASSLGGHPNTEAFFGQGTRLTVV.

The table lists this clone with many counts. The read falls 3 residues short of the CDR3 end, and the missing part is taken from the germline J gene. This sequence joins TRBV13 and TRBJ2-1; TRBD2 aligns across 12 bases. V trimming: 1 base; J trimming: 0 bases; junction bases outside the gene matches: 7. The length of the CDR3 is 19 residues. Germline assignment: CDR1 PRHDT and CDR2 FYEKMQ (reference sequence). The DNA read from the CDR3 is TGTGCCAGCAGCTTAGTGGGTCTAGCGGGAGGGCGCTCCTACAATGAG. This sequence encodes CASSLVGLAGGRSYNE. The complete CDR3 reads CASSLVGLAGGRSYNEQFF.